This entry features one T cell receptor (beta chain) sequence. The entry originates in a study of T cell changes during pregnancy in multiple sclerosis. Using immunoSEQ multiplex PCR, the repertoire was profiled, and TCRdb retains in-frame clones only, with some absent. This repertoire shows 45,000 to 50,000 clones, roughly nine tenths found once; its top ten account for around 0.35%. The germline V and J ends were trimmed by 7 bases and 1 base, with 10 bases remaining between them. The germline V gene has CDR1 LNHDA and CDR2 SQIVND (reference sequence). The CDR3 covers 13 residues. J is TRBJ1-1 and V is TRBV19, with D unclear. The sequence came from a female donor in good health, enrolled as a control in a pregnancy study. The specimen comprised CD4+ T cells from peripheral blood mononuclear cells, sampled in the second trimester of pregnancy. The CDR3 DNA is TGTGCCAGTACGCGAGCCGGGAACACTGAAGCTTTCTTT. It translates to CASTRAGNTEAFF.